The 9 T cell receptor beta chains reported below all come from one sample, sequenced in a study of pediatric ulcerative colitis. During colonoscopy, one to two rectal pinch biopsies were collected. Clones were read by immunoSEQ multiplex PCR, and TCRdb kept only the in-frame ones, dropping some. The sample records 15,000 to 20,000 clones, about 80% being singletons. Material for sequencing was gut tissue. The receptors originated from a boy aged 10-17 years who was a control in a study of pediatric ulcerative colitis.

With respect to this clone: An end of the junction differs from the germline gene, which may be a read error. The chain combines TRBV7-7 with TRBJ2-7, with 7 nucleotides matching TRBD2. CDR3 length: 15 amino acids. From germline, CDR1 is SSHAT and CDR2 FNYEAQ (reference sequence). The DNA of the CDR3 is TGTGCTAGCAGCTTAGGAAGCGGGGACGCCTACGAGCAGTACTTC. Protein sequence: CASSLGSGDAYEQYF.

This clone was detected only a few times. Mismatch with germline at one junction end may stem from a read error. The chain has TRBV2 and TRBJ1-4; D not resolved. CDR1 SNHLY and CDR2 FYNNEI come from the germline V gene. The CDR3 extends over 11 amino acids. DNA of the CDR3: TGTGCCAGGGGCACAGCTGAAAGACTGTTTTTT. Encoded protein: CARGTAERLFF.

This clone was counted only a few times. J is TRBJ2-3 and V is TRBV7-2, with a weak D call TRBD2 (6 bases). The CDR3 is 14 amino acids. Trimming took off 7 bases at V and 0 bases at J, with 11 bases between the two ends. Germline assignment: CDR1 SGHTA and CDR2 FQGNSA. As DNA, the CDR3 is TGTGCCAGCATGACCGGGACTAGCACAGATACGCAGTATTTT. Translating it yields CASMTGTSTDTQYF.

The chain couples TRBV6-6 to TRBJ2-7; 7 bases line up with TRBD1. From germline, CDR1 is MNHNY and CDR2 SVGAGI (reference sequence). This CDR3 comprises 16 residues. The V and J ends lost 6 bases and 1 base, in that order; junction bases with no gene match: 12. CDR3 nucleotides: TGTGCCAGCAGCCGACCCGGGGACAGTTTTTCCTACGAGCAGTACTTC. It codes for CASSRPGDSFSYEQYF.

This clone was observed a handful of times. This sequence joins TRBV27 and TRBJ1-1; the D gene is possibly TRBD1 (6 bases). The CDR3 is made up of 12 amino acids. Germline loops: CDR1 MNHEY, CDR2 SMNVEV (reference sequence). V was clipped by 5 bases and J by 12 bases, with 16 bases between them. CDR3 in amino acids: CASSTQQGWPFF. CDR3 in DNA: TGTGCCAGCAGTACTCAACAGGGATGGCCTTTCTTT.

This sequence joins TRBV30 and TRBJ1-4; 11 nucleotides match TRBD1. The J segment lost 3 bases and the V segment lost 3 bases, leaving 6 bases of the junction unmatched. Germline loops: CDR1 GTSNPN, CDR2 SVGIG (reference sequence). The CDR3 is made up of 16 amino acids. The CDR3 bases are TGTGCCTGGAGAACGGACAGGGGGCGAGCTAATGAAAAACTGTTTTTT. Encoded protein: CAWRTDRGRANEKLFF.

This clone was seen just once. The J gene is TRBJ2-3, the V gene TRBV2, with no clear D. In germline, CDR1 is SNHLY, CDR2 FYNNEI. The CDR3 is made up of 11 amino acids. V lost 6 bases, J lost 4 bases, and 5 bases lay in between. CDR3 coding DNA: TGTGCCAGCAGGACCGCAGATACGCAGTATTTT. It translates to CASRTADTQYF. The whole variable domain, filled in from reference TRBV2 and TRBJ2-3, reads EPEVTQTPSHQVTQMGQEVILRCVPISNHLYFYWYRQILGQKVEFLVSFYNNEISEKSEIFDDQFSVERPDGSNFTLKIRSTKLEDSAMYFCASRTADTQYFGPGTRLTVL.

This chain connects TRBV20-1 to TRBJ2-1, with 8 bases lining up with TRBD2. Germline CDR1 reads DFQATT; CDR2 reads SNEGSKA (reference sequence). V shed 7 bases, J shed 6 bases, and the junction held 2 bases outside the gene matches. The CDR3 is made up of 11 amino acids. CDR3 residues: CSVTSGNEQFF. The CDR3 DNA reads TGCAGTGTAACTAGCGGCAATGAGCAGTTCTTC.

CDR3 amino acids: CASSIGGGGYTF. DNA of the CDR3: TGTGCCAGTAGTATTGGGGGCGGTGGCTACACCTTC. V and J are TRBV19 and TRBJ1-2, with a possible D match to TRBD1 (6 bases). The germline CDR1 and CDR2 sequences are LNHDA and SQIVND (reference sequence). The V gene lost 3 bases and the J gene lost 7 bases, with 9 bases spanning the gap. The CDR3 has 12 amino acids.